The TCR beta chain described here comes from a study of T cell repertoires in cytomegalovirus infection. Study summary: Shared public TCR beta signatures pointed to both CMV infection and a matching HLA type.

This clonotype was counted at least ten times. Its antigen is still unknown. TCRdb fed the reads into MiXCR, producing one record per CDR3 protein. The data contain approximately 150,000 distinct CDR3 sequences, over 15% of them singletons. Findings and limits, study-wide: Ex vivo responses were dominated by HLA-C-restricted CMV-specific TCR beta clonotypes.

This clonotype originated in a human donor in good health (CMV status not recorded). Some clones in this sample may be carry-over from other donors' samples. Source material: CD8+ T cells from PBMCs.

In DNA form, the CDR3 reads TGTGCCAGCAGCCCCCTACTGGGGAACACTGAAGCTTTCTTT. Its translation: CASSPLLGNTEAFF. The rearrangement uses TRBV7-2 and TRBJ1-1; D remains ambiguous. Germline values: CDR1 SGHTA, CDR2 FQGNSA. The CDR3 runs to 14 residues. The ends were cut back, 5 bases at V and 1 base at J, with 11 bases in the middle.